This entry describes one T cell receptor beta chain. Its antigen is unknown. This sample also contains other DNA sequences that code for the same CDR3. V shed 5 bases, J shed 0 bases, and the junction held 3 bases outside the gene matches. This CDR3 has 16 amino acids. Germline V lookup: CDR1 MNHEY, CDR2 SMNVEV (reference sequence). Repertoires were generated with immunoSEQ multiplex PCR, while TCRdb's copy carries only in-frame clones and drops some. The sample includes about 1,800,000 clones, about 95% of them seen just once. The record originates from a study of shared clonotypes between healthy human individuals. Findings of the study overall: When compared with the clonotypes that were shared by all four sorted-subset donors, the non-shared clonotypes turned out to have lower generation probabilities.

The naive CD8 fraction comprised CD45RO-negative cells positively selected for CCR7 and excluded terminally differentiated effector memory CD45RA+ cells. Sequences were obtained from naive CD8+ T cells sorted from blood. V is TRBV27 and J is TRBJ2-6; the match to TRBD1 covers 8 bases. The source is a man between 18 and 35 years old in good health. The CDR3 spells CASSPTGVSGANVLTF. The CDR3 nucleotides are TGTGCCAGCAGTCCGACAGGGGTCTCTGGGGCCAACGTCCTGACTTTC.